The 13 T cell receptor beta chains in this list originate from one sample, sequenced in a study of blood T cell repertoires in COVID-19. Libraries were prepared by immunoSEQ multiplex PCR; TCRdb keeps only in-frame clonotypes and omits some of them. The data hold 230,000 or so clones, with 80% to 90% observed a single time. The sequenced sample consisted of peripheral blood. The source of these receptors is a man aged 35 to 55 with active or convalescent COVID-19.

This chain connects TRBV5-6 to TRBJ1-5, with 7 bases that match TRBD1. The V segment lost 4 bases and the J segment 6 bases; nucleotides outside the gene matches: 4. The CDR3 is made up of 13 amino acids. CDR1 SGHDT and CDR2 YYEEEE come from the germline V gene. This CDR3 reads CASSLTGAQPQHF. Written as DNA, the CDR3 is TGTGCCAGCAGCCTAACAGGGGCTCAGCCCCAGCATTTT.

The chain employs TRBV7-9 and TRBJ1-2; 9 nucleotides line up with TRBD1. Germline CDR1 SEHNR, CDR2 FQNEAQ (reference sequence). CDR3 size: 14 residues. V was pared by 2 bases and J by 8 bases, with 6 bases of the junction left unmatched. CDR3 nucleotide sequence: TGTGCCAGCAGCTTATCAGGGACAGGGAACGGCTACACCTTC. This gives the protein CASSLSGTGNGYTF.

The chain joins TRBV6-2 or TRBV6-3 to TRBJ2-7, with D perhaps matching TRBD1 (6 bases). The V and J ends lost 6 bases and 1 base respectively, with 16 bases between them. The CDR3 is 15 residues long. CDR1 is MNHEY and CDR2 is SVGEGT in the germline V gene. The CDR3 is CASSPTGTLSYEQYF. In DNA form, the CDR3 reads TGTGCCAGCAGCCCTACCGGGACACTTTCCTACGAGCAGTACTTC.

The rearrangement uses TRBV3-1 (or the pseudogene TRBV3-2) and TRBJ2-5, with 16 bases fitting TRBD2. In germline, CDR1 is LGHDT, CDR2 YNNKEL (reference sequence). CDR3 length equals 18 residues. V lost 4 bases and J lost 4; bases outside the gene matches: 9. The CDR3 region is CASSLGLAGGPQVETQYF. The CDR3 coding sequence is TGTGCCAGCAGCCTGGGACTAGCGGGGGGGCCGCAGGTAGAGACCCAGTACTTC.

This chain joins TRBV5-8 and TRBJ2-5; 8 bases align to TRBD1. The V segment lost 4 bases and the J segment 1 base; nucleotides outside the gene matches: 3. The CDR3 has 14 amino acids. From germline, CDR1 is SGHTS and CDR2 YDEGEE. This CDR3 reads CASSLTGVQETQYF. In DNA form, the CDR3 reads TGTGCCAGCAGCCTGACAGGGGTCCAAGAGACCCAGTACTTC.

This clone was observed a few times. V usage is TRBV2 and J usage is TRBJ2-7; 9 bases map to TRBD1. CDR1 SNHLY and CDR2 FYNNEI come from the germline V gene. V shed 2 bases, J shed 6 bases, and the junction held 5 bases outside the gene matches. The length of the CDR3 is 14 residues. CDR3 sequence: CASSEIDRGVEQYF. In nucleotides, the CDR3 is TGTGCCAGCAGTGAAATTGACAGGGGGGTCGAGCAGTACTTC.

The chain employs TRBV12-3 or TRBV12-4 and TRBJ1-3; TRBD1 matches 9 bases. The CDR3 spans 13 residues. The V and J ends lost 4 bases and 11 bases, in that order; junction bases with no gene match: 6. The CDR3 DNA reads TGTGCCAGCAGTTGGGGGGACAGGGTTTCCATATATTTT. Protein sequence: CASSWGDRVSIYF.

A few counts support this clone. This chain connects TRBV7-2 to TRBJ1-1, with D possibly being TRBD1 (5 bases). There are 15 residues in the CDR3. Germline V gene lookup returns CDR1 SGHTA and CDR2 FQGNSA. V lost 5 bases, J lost 6 bases, and 19 bases lay in between. The CDR3 DNA is TGTGCCAGCAGCCCGTTGTTTGGGGGGACCCCTGAAGCTTTCTTT. Amino acids: CASSPLFGGTPEAFF.

The chain employs TRBV5-6 and TRBJ2-5; 8 bases fit TRBD1. J was trimmed by 4 bases and V by 0 bases; bases with no gene match: 5. The germline V gene encodes CDR1 SGHDT and CDR2 YYEEEE. The CDR3 is 15 amino acids. CDR3 coding DNA: TGTGCCAGCAGCTTGGTCGGACAGGGTGGAGAGACCCAGTACTTC. Translating it yields CASSLVGQGGETQYF.

The J gene is TRBJ2-1, the V gene TRBV2; 7 bases are a match to TRBD2. V lost 6 bases and J lost 6; bases outside the gene matches: 11. CDR3 length: 15 amino acids. Germline values: CDR1 SNHLY, CDR2 FYNNEI. DNA for the CDR3: TGTGCCAGCAGGGCGGGAGTGGGTCTGGGCAATGAGCAGTTCTTC. The encoded protein is CASRAGVGLGNEQFF.

The rearrangement uses TRBV5-5 and TRBJ1-2; 9 bases line up with TRBD1. Germline CDR1 SGHKS, CDR2 YYEKEE (reference sequence). The CDR3 extends over 16 amino acids. Trimming removed 1 base from V and 2 bases from J; junction bases left unmatched: 6. The CDR3 nucleotides read TGTGCCAGCAGCTTGTTGGGACAGGGACTAAACTATGGCTACACCTTC. Its protein is CASSLLGQGLNYGYTF.

V usage is TRBV7-2 and J usage is TRBJ1-2, with D possibly matching TRBD1 (6 bases). This CDR3 spans 15 amino acids. V gave up 3 bases and J gave up 0 bases, with 11 bases separating them. The germline V gene encodes CDR1 SGHTA and CDR2 FQGNSA. The CDR3, as DNA: TGTGCCAGCAGCTTCGACAGGAACCCTAACTATGGCTACACCTTC. Its protein is CASSFDRNPNYGYTF.

V is TRBV6-1 and J is TRBJ1-4, with a weak D call TRBD1 (6 bases). CDR1 is MNHNS and CDR2 is SASEGT in the germline V gene. This CDR3 has 13 residues. V gave up 10 bases and J gave up 8 bases, with 17 bases separating them. The CDR3 nucleotides are TGTGCCACCGGGGGGCAGGGAAGAGAAAAACTGTTTTTT. It yields the protein CATGGQGREKLFF.